This TCR beta chain was documented in a study of blood T cell repertoires in COVID-19. Generated by immunoSEQ multiplex PCR, the TCRdb table keeps only in-frame clones and is missing some. The profile shows roughly 290,000 clones, around four fifths of them singletons. Trimming at V came to 6 bases and at J to 4 bases, leaving 4 bases not matched to a gene. Germline V gene data show CDR1 as MNHEY and CDR2 as SVGAGI. The CDR3 has 13 amino acids. This clonotype was sampled from a woman aged 50 to 60 with active or convalescent COVID-19. The sequenced sample consisted of peripheral blood. The rearrangement uses TRBV6-5 and TRBJ1-1; TRBD1 aligns across 8 bases. CDR3 protein: CASRTGVVTEAFF. Here the CDR3 DNA reads TGTGCCAGCAGGACAGGGGTGGTCACTGAAGCTTTCTTT.